This T cell receptor beta chain originates from a study of blood T cells in healthy people across ages. Through a sample-barcoded 5' primer and a J-beta primer mix, a second PCR was run for about 6 to 11 cycles. TCRdb reanalysed the 5' RACE reads using MiXCR and keeps one entry per CDR3 protein. The profile shows about 800,000 distinct CDR3 sequences, 55% to 70% of them singletons. The V end was cut by 3 bases, the J end by 6 bases, with 17 bases between. CDR3 size: 15 residues. CDR1 and CDR2 from the germline V gene are SEHNR and FQNEAQ (reference sequence). Material: blood. The chain recombines TRBV7-9 with TRBJ1-2; D ambiguous. This TCR was recovered from a young man in good health. CDR3 in amino acids: CASSFGRAIGDGYTF. The CDR3 DNA reads as TGTGCCAGCAGCTTCGGACGGGCCATCGGGGATGGCTACACCTTC.